The 24 T cell receptor beta chains below come from one sample, sequenced in a study of T cell clonality in common variable immunodeficiency. Antigens for these TCRs are unknown. TCRdb keeps only in-frame clones here, not all; method: immunoSEQ multiplex PCR. The profile covers over 11,000 clones, none occurring a single time. Findings of the study overall: Fewer deletions and N-nucleotide insertions were reportedly seen in common variable immunodeficiency TCR beta sequences.

The sample taken for sequencing was peripheral blood mononuclear cells. Receptors originate from a human donor with common variable immunodeficiency.

This clone is termed medium-sized. The read terminates 3 residues before the CDR3 end, so the remaining end is supplied by the germline J gene. In the same sample, other DNA sequences code for this CDR3. V is TRBV18 and J is TRBJ2-3; 11 bases fit TRBD2. Trimming removed 3 bases from V and 2 bases from J; junction bases left unmatched: 7. The CDR3 consists of 17 residues. CDR1 is KGHSH, CDR2 LQKENI, per germline. The CDR3 here is CASSPLAGGPNTDTQYF. The CDR3 DNA, read in part, is TGTGCCAGCTCACCCCTAGCGGGGGGCCCGAACACAGATACG.

This clone was seen a handful of times. The CDR3 end falls 3 residues outside the read, so it is completed with the germline J gene. The J gene is TRBJ1-4, the V gene TRBV7-9, with 10 bases matching TRBD1. The germline gives CDR1 SEHNR, CDR2 FQNEAQ (reference sequence). The CDR3 extends over 15 amino acids. J gave up 3 bases and V 5 bases, and 3 bases lay outside the gene matches. The CDR3 here is CASSRQGAANEKLFF. The sequenced part of the CDR3 DNA is TGTGCCAGCAGCCGACAGGGGGCTGCTAATGAAAAA.

This clone has just a few counts. The CDR3 goes on 3 residues after the read ends, and that part is filled in from the germline J gene. The chain joins TRBV5-1 to TRBJ1-6, with 9 bases lining up with TRBD1. The V segment lost 6 bases and the J segment 10 bases; nucleotides outside the gene matches: 11. The CDR3 sequence is 15 residues long. CDR1 and CDR2 from the germline V gene are SGHRS and YFSETQ. Incomplete CDR3 DNA: TGCGCCAGCACCCTTATCGGGGACAGGGACTCACCC. It specifies CASTLIGDRDSP. In full, the CDR3 reads CASTLIGDRDSPLHF.

Concerning this clone itself: The sequenced fragment ends 3 residues before the CDR3 boundary, so the rest is inferred from the germline J gene. The chain has TRBV7-2 and TRBJ1-2; maybe TRBD1 (5 bases). V dropped 5 bases and J dropped 5 bases, with 18 bases sitting between them. CDR3 length: 15 residues. Germline V gene sequence: CDR1 SGHTA, CDR2 FQGNSA. The CDR3: CASSPSGGGDYGYTF. The sequenced part of the CDR3 DNA is TGTGCCAGCAGCCCCTCGGGTGGGGGGGATTATGGC.

In its sample, this clone is medium-sized. From the germline J gene comes the end of the CDR3, since the read stops 3 residues before it. The chain has TRBV6-2 or TRBV6-3 and TRBJ1-2; maybe TRBD1 (5 bases). The CDR3 consists of 14 residues. V was cut by 3 bases and J by 3 bases, with 11 bases left in between. Per the germline V gene, CDR1 is MNHEY and CDR2 is SVGEGT. The CDR3 region is CASSYTGGHYGYTF. The covered CDR3 bases are TGTGCCAGCAGTTATACAGGAGGACACTATGGC.

In regard to this clone: The CDR3 extends 3 residues past the end of the read, so its final part is completed from the germline J gene. This chain uses TRBV19 with TRBJ2-5; the match to TRBD2 covers 10 bases. The CDR3 runs 14 residues. Trimming took 5 bases from V and 5 from J; bases not matched to a gene: 5. CDR1 is LNHDA and CDR2 is SQIVND in the germline V gene (reference sequence). The CDR3 DNA, read in part, is TGTGCCAGTAGTTCTAGCGGGGGTAGGGAGACC. It codes for CASSSSGGRET. The entire CDR3 protein reads CASSSSGGRETQYF.

The table lists this clone with a few counts. The read falls 3 residues short of the CDR3 end, and the missing part is taken from the germline J gene. The chain combines TRBV2 with TRBJ2-7, with 11 bases lining up with TRBD1. The trim removed 8 bases at V and 2 bases at J, leaving 2 bases unmatched. Germline V gene data show CDR1 as SNHLY and CDR2 as FYNNEI. The CDR3 consists of 13 residues. CDR3 in amino acids: CASRTGGTYEQYF. The CDR3 bases that were read are TGTGCCAGCCGGACAGGGGGCACCTACGAG.

In its sample, this clone is medium-sized. CDR3 DNA, as far as it was read: TGTGCCAGCTCCGGGACTGTTACCTACGAG. Protein product: CASSGTVTYE. The whole CDR3 protein is CASSGTVTYEQYF. The gene calls are TRBV18 and TRBJ2-7; D is possibly TRBD2 (6 bases). The read ends 3 residues early relative to the CDR3; the germline J gene fills the gap. With 6 bases removed from V and 2 bases from J, the gap between germline ends came to 11 bases. The CDR3 runs to 13 residues. Germline values: CDR1 KGHSH, CDR2 LQKENI.

This clone was detected only a few times. A junction boundary mismatches the germline segment, possibly from a read error. The missing CDR3 end, 3 residues past where the read stops, is filled in from the germline J gene. V usage is TRBV7-2 and J usage is TRBJ2-1; the D is unclear. Germline CDR1 SGHTA, CDR2 FQGNSA. The CDR3 runs 13 residues. CDR3 bases read: TGTGCCAGCAGCATGCTCTACTACGATGAG. Translating gives CASSMLYYDE. The entire CDR3 is CASSMLYYDEQFF.

On this clone: The sequenced fragment ends 3 residues before the CDR3 boundary, so the rest is inferred from the germline J gene. The gene calls are TRBV19 and TRBJ1-1, with TRBD1 identical over 7 bases. In germline, CDR1 is LNHDA, CDR2 SQIVND (reference sequence). The junction had 4 bases not matched to a gene; V was cut back by 3 bases and J by 0 bases. CDR3 length equals 15 residues. The CDR3 protein is CASSMFTGVNTEAFF. The sequenced CDR3 bases are TGTGCCAGTAGTATGTTCACAGGGGTGAACACTGAA.

This clone was recorded at least ten times. The read is 3 residues too short to cover the CDR3 end, so that end is filled in from the germline J gene. This rearrangement joins TRBV7-3 to TRBJ2-5, with D unclear. V shed 0 bases and J shed 7 bases, with 9 bases lying between them. The CDR3 has 13 residues. Per germline, CDR1 SGHTA and CDR2 FQGTGA. The DNA read from the CDR3 is TGTGCCAGCAGCTTAACAGAGCAGGCGACC. It yields the protein CASSLTEQAT. The complete CDR3 protein is CASSLTEQATQYF.

This clone was detected only a few times. The read stops 3 residues short of the end of the CDR3; the missing end is completed from the germline J gene. The V call is TRBV19, the J call TRBJ2-5, with TRBD2 identical over 7 bases. CDR3 length: 15 residues. Losses at the gene ends were 6 bases for V and 5 bases for J; bases not matched to a gene: 12. The V gene's germline CDR1 is LNHDA and CDR2 SQIVND (reference sequence). CDR3 DNA, as far as it was read: TGTGCCAGTAGGGCCGGGACTACGCCCTGGGAGACC. Protein sequence: CASRAGTTPWET. The whole CDR3 sequence is CASRAGTTPWETQYF. Supplemented by reference TRBV19 and TRBJ2-5, the full variable domain reads DGGITQSPKYLFRKEGQNVTLSCEQNLNHDAMYWYRQDPGQGLRLIYYSQIVNDFQKGDIAEGYSVSREKKESFPLTVTSAQKNPTAFYLCASRAGTTPWETQYFGPGTRLLVL.

This clone came up a few times. Read coverage stops 3 residues before the CDR3 terminus; the germline J gene supplies the remainder. The chain recombines TRBV7-2 with TRBJ2-7; D call uncertain. This CDR3 region has 15 residues. Trimming took 0 bases from V and 3 from J, leaving 12 bases between them. Per the germline V gene, CDR1 is SGHTA and CDR2 is FQGNSA. The CDR3 DNA, read in part, is TGTGCCAGCAGCTTAGCGCTCACAGAGCTCTACGAG. Amino acid sequence: CASSLALTELYE. In full, the CDR3 is CASSLALTELYEQYF.

A note on this clone: Read sequence stops 3 residues before the CDR3 end, and the germline J gene provides the missing end. The genes are TRBV7-6 and TRBJ2-5; TRBD2 is a possible D gene (7 bases). Per germline, CDR1 SGHVS and CDR2 FNYEAQ. This CDR3 has 16 amino acids. The V end lost 5 bases, the J end lost 5 bases, and 21 bases lay between the germline ends. CDR3 sequence: CASSPVGGPAGETQYF. The DNA read from the CDR3 is TGTGCCAGCAGCCCGGTGGGGGGCCCAGCGGGGGAGACC.

A remark on this clone: The read halts 3 residues ahead of the CDR3 end, with the missing end drawn from the germline J gene. The chain carries TRBV7-9 and TRBJ1-2; D is perhaps TRBD1 (5 bases). V was cut by 0 bases and J by 4 bases, with 9 bases left in between. This CDR3 spans 14 amino acids. Germline values: CDR1 SEHNR, CDR2 FQNEAQ (reference sequence). The DNA read from the CDR3 is TGTGCCAGCAGCTTAGCGGGGGGAGGCTATGGC. Translation: CASSLAGGGYG. The entire CDR3 protein is CASSLAGGGYGYTF.

This clone was seen a handful of times. The read terminates 3 residues before the CDR3 end, so the remaining end is supplied by the germline J gene. This chain uses TRBV7-6 with TRBJ2-5, with D hard to call. This CDR3 spans 16 amino acids. V was cut by 3 bases and J by 1 base, with 15 bases left in between. Looked up from germline, CDR1 is SGHVS and CDR2 is FNYEAQ. This chain's CDR3 is CASSLIPRVSQETQYF. The CDR3 bases that were read are TGTGCCAGCAGCTTGATCCCTAGAGTTTCCCAAGAGACC.

The sample holds a few counts of this clone. Incomplete CDR3 DNA: TGTGCCAGCACCGTAGGGGGGGCTAATGAAAAA. Translation: CASTVGGANEK. The whole CDR3 is CASTVGGANEKLFF. The rearrangement links TRBV2 to TRBJ1-4; D perhaps matches TRBD1 (6 bases). The CDR3 is cut off 3 residues early in the read; its end comes from the germline J gene. Germline assignment: CDR1 SNHLY and CDR2 FYNNEI. The CDR3 runs 14 residues. The V gene lost 7 bases and the J gene lost 3 bases, with 12 bases spanning the gap.

CDR3 protein: CASSLAKGTRTNEKLFF. Partial CDR3 DNA: TGCGCCAGCAGCTTGGCCAAGGGGACTCGAACTAATGAAAAA. This sequence joins TRBV5-1 and TRBJ1-4, with a possible D match to TRBD1 (5 bases). The read ends 3 residues before the CDR3 terminus; that terminus is restored from the germline J gene. This CDR3 has 17 residues. Germline-derived CDR1 and CDR2 are SGHRS and YFSETQ. Trimming left V 0 bases short and J 1 base short, with 13 bases between.

This clone was seen a handful of times. The read stops 3 residues short of the end of the CDR3; the missing end is completed from the germline J gene. The rearrangement uses TRBV23-1 and TRBJ2-7; D tentatively fits TRBD1 or TRBD2 (6 bases each). TRBV23-1 carries the ORF label, with uncertain function. The CDR3 extends over 14 amino acids. The V and J ends lost 3 bases and 2 bases respectively, with 11 bases between them. CDR3 bases read: TGCGCCAGCAGTCATCACAGGGAGGCCTACGAG. Its protein is CASSHHREAYE. The whole CDR3 is CASSHHREAYEQYF.

This clone has a handful of counts. Read sequence stops 3 residues before the CDR3 end, and the germline J gene provides the missing end. V usage is TRBV7-3 and J usage is TRBJ2-1; 15 bases align to TRBD2. This CDR3 is 17 amino acids long. Germline V gene lookup returns CDR1 SGHTA and CDR2 FQGTGA. The V and J ends lost 4 bases and 4 bases, in that order; junction bases with no gene match: 5. CDR3 DNA, as far as it was read: TGTGCCAGCAGCTCCCCGGGACTAGCGGGGGGATACAATGAG. Translating it yields CASSSPGLAGGYNE. The full CDR3 protein reads CASSSPGLAGGYNEQFF.

This clone was picked up a small number of times. CDR3 DNA, as far as it was read: TGTGCCTGGAGGCAGGGGGTTGTTGAAAAA. Amino acid sequence: CAWRQGVVEK. The CDR3 reads in full as CAWRQGVVEKLFF. V is TRBV30 and J is TRBJ1-4; 7 nucleotides align to TRBD1. The read comes to an end 3 residues before the CDR3 does, leaving the germline J gene to fill in the end. The CDR3 length is 13 residues. Unmatched junction bases numbered 5, after V lost 3 bases and J lost 7 bases. Germline V gene data show CDR1 as GTSNPN and CDR2 as SVGIG (reference sequence).

In this sample, this clone turned up a few times. With the read ending 3 residues before the CDR3 end, the germline J gene is used to fill in that end. The rearrangement links TRBV19 to TRBJ2-1, with 9 bases lining up with TRBD2. CDR1 and CDR2 from the germline V gene are LNHDA and SQIVND (reference sequence). V shed 6 bases and J 2 bases; nucleotides not matched to a gene: 5. This CDR3 spans 15 amino acids. The sequenced CDR3 bases are TGTGCCAGTAGCTTCGCGGGGGGGACCTACAATGAG. Protein: CASSFAGGTYNE. The CDR3 in full is CASSFAGGTYNEQFF.

In its sample, this clone was seen a few times. The read ends 3 residues before the CDR3 terminus; that terminus is restored from the germline J gene. J is TRBJ1-5 and V is TRBV2, with TRBD1 as a possible D gene (5 bases). V shed 8 bases and J shed 0 bases, with 14 bases lying between them. Looked up from germline, CDR1 is SNHLY and CDR2 is FYNNEI. This CDR3 is 15 amino acids long. The CDR3 loop is CASGGDGYSNQPQHF. CDR3 DNA (partial): TGTGCCAGCGGGGGGGACGGATATAGCAATCAGCCC. Variable domain in full (rest from reference TRBV2 and TRBJ1-5): EPEVTQTPSHQVTQMGQEVILRCVPISNHLYFYWYRQILGQKVEFLVSFYNNEISEKSEIFDDQFSVERPDGSNFTLKIRSTKLEDSAMYFCASGGDGYSNQPQHFGDGTRLSIL.

This clone came up a few times. The CDR3 end falls 3 residues outside the read, so it is completed with the germline J gene. This rearrangement joins TRBV20-1 to TRBJ2-7, with 9 bases matching TRBD1. Germline V gene sequence: CDR1 DFQATT, CDR2 SNEGSKA (reference sequence). The ends lost 6 bases at V and 6 bases at J; junction bases unmatched: 9. The CDR3 loop spans 13 amino acids. CDR3 bases read: TGCAGTGCCAGTGGACAGGGGTCGGGCGAG. Translation: CSASGQGSGE. The whole CDR3 sequence is CSASGQGSGEQYF.